This is a list of T cell receptor beta chains from one sample in a study of T cells in Graves' hyperthyroidism and ophthalmopathy. TCRdb called the multiplex PCR reads again in MiXCR, with one record for every CDR3 protein. The sample yields some 620,000 distinct CDR3 sequences, under 20% seen once. Input material: blood. These TCRs come from a woman in her thirties with Graves' hyperthyroidism. The CDR3 runs from the conserved cysteine through the conserved F or W. The D gene is left open where the match is weak. Where a row states a size, it is once, few, many or the class of an expanded clone; other rows omit it.

>TRBV6-2/TRBV6-3|TRBJ1-4|NA|NA
CASRKRTNEKLFF
TGTGCCAGCAGGAAGAGGACTAATGAAAAACTGTTTTTT
>TRBV30|TRBJ1-1|NA|NA
CACPGGGTEAFF
TGTGCCTGCCCCGGAGGGGGTACTGAAGCTTTCTTT
>TRBV10-2|TRBJ1-1|NA|few
CASSESAGTGTEAFF
TGCGCCAGCAGTGAGTCTGCGGGAACAGGCACTGAAGCTTTCTTT
>TRBV27|TRBJ2-1|NA|NA
CASSPKPTDVPYNEQFF
TGTGCCAGCAGTCCTAAACCGACAGATGTACCCTACAATGAGCAGTTCTTC
>TRBV7-6|TRBJ2-1|NA|few
CASSLGGEMNNEQFF
TGTGCCAGCAGCTTAGGAGGTGAAATGAACAATGAGCAGTTCTTC
>TRBV4-1|TRBJ1-2|NA|few
CASSQSQAYAYGYTF
TGCGCCAGCAGCCAGTCACAGGCATATGCCTATGGCTACACCTTC
>TRBV10-3|TRBJ2-3|NA|many
CAISALVQPDTQYF
TGTGCCATCAGTGCTTTAGTTCAACCCGATACGCAGTATTTT
>TRBV28|TRBJ1-6|NA|many
CASNLQGNSPLHF
TGTGCCAGCAACCTCCAGGGTAATTCACCCCTCCACTTT
>TRBV11-2|TRBJ2-1|NA|many
CASSFGLADMFF
TGTGCCAGCAGCTTTGGACTTGCCGACATGTTCTTC
>TRBV3-1|TRBJ2-1|TRBD2|many
CASSQGVAGQRQFF
TGTGCCAGCAGCCAAGGCGTAGCGGGACAACGGCAGTTCTTC
>TRBV6-1|TRBJ2-3|NA|few
CASRPGDPADTQYF
TGTGCCAGCAGACCAGGGGATCCCGCAGATACGCAGTATTTT
>TRBV11-2|TRBJ2-3|NA|many
CASSLGNPMTDTQYF
TGTGCCAGCAGCTTAGGCAACCCCATGACAGATACGCAGTATTTT
>TRBV15|TRBJ2-1|TRBD2|NA
CATSRDRGGGRAGNEQFF
TGTGCCACCAGCAGAGATCGGGGGGGCGGGAGGGCCGGCAATGAGCAGTTCTTC
>TRBV28|TRBJ1-1|NA|many
CASSLEGDTEAFF
TGTGCCAGCAGTTTGGAGGGGGACACTGAAGCTTTCTTT